This TCR beta chain was observed in a study of CD4 T cells in relation to SARS-CoV-2 and coronaviruses. The repertoire was sequenced with immunoSEQ multiplex PCR; TCRdb's copy has only in-frame clones and lacks some. The sample records about 21,000 clones, roughly four fifths being singletons. V was cut by 3 bases and J by 3 bases, with 13 bases left in between. Germline V gives CDR1 SGHNT, CDR2 YENEEA. The CDR3 loop spans 15 amino acids. CD4+ T cells from unexposed donors were obtained before the COVID-19 pandemic (2011-2018). CD4+ T cells were isolated from the cells after 10 days of culture. Details on this clone: What it recognizes is unknown.

Sequencing used CD4+ T cells from PBMCs, cultured in vitro. The clonotype comes from a human donor in good health. The V gene is TRBV11-3, the J gene TRBJ2-3; the D call may be TRBD1 or TRBD2 (6 bases each). This chain's CDR3 is CASSLGGEGTDTQYF. CDR3 DNA: TGTGCCAGCAGCTTGGGGGGCGAGGGAACAGATACGCAGTATTTT.